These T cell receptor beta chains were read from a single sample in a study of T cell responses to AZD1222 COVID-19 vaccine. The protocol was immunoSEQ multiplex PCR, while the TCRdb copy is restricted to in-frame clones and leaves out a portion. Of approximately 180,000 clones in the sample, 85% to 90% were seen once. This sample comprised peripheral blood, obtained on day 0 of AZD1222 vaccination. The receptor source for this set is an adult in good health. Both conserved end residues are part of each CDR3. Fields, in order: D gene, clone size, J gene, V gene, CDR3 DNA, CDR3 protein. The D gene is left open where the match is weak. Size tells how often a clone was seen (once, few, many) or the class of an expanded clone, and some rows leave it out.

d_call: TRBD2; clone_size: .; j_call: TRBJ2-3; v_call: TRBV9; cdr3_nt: TGTGCCAGCAGCGTGCTAGCGGGAGTAGTTTCAGATACGCAGTATTTT; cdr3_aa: CASSVLAGVVSDTQYF
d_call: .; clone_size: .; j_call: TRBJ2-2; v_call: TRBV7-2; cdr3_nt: TGTGCCAGCAGCTTAGGACACACCGGGGAGCTGTTTTTT; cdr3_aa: CASSLGHTGELFF
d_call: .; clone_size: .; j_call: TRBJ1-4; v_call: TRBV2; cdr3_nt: TGTGCCAGCAGCCCAGGGTTTCCAAATGAAAAACTGTTTTTT; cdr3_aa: CASSPGFPNEKLFF
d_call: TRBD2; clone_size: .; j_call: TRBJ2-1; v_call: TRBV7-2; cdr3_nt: TGTGCCAGCAGCTTAGACGGACTAGTAAATGAGCAGTTCTTC; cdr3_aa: CASSLDGLVNEQFF
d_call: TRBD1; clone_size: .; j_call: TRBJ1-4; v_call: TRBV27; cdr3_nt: TGTGCCAGCAGTCCTTGGACAGGTGAAAAACTGTTTTTT; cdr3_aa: CASSPWTGEKLFF
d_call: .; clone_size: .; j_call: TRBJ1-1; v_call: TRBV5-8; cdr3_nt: TGTGCCAGCAGCTTGGGGGCCAGGCTGAACACTGAAGCTTTCTTT; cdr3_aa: CASSLGARLNTEAFF
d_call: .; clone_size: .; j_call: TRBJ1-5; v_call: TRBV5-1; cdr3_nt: TGCGCCAGCAGCCCTGGACAGCTAGAGGATCAGCCCCAGCATTTT; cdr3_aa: CASSPGQLEDQPQHF
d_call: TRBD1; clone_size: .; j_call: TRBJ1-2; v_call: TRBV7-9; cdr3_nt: TGTGCCAGCAGCCAATGGACAGGGCTCAACTATGGCTACACCTTC; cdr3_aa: CASSQWTGLNYGYTF
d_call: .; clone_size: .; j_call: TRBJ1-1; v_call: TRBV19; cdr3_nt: TGTGCCAGTACACAGGGGAACACTGAAGCTTTCTTT; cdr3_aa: CASTQGNTEAFF
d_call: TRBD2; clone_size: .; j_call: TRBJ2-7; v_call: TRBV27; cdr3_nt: TGTGCCAGCAGTATGGTTGGGGGAGGTAGCGGGAGGCGCTACGAGCAGTACTTC; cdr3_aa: CASSMVGGGSGRRYEQYF
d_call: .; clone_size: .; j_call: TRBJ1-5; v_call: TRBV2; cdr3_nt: TGTGCCAGCAGTCGGGACGGAGGAAATCAGCCCCAGCATTTT; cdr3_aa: CASSRDGGNQPQHF
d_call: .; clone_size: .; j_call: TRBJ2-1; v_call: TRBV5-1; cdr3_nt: TGCGCCAGCAGCTCCAGATACAATGAGCAGTTCTTC; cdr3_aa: CASSSRYNEQFF
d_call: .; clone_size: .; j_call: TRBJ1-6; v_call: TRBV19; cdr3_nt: TGTGCCAGTACCCTAGCATCATCGGGAGATTCACCCCTCCACTTT; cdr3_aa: CASTLASSGDSPLHF
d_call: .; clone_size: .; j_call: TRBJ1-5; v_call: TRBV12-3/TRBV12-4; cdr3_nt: TGTGCCAGCAGTAGGGAAGGACAGCCCCAGCATTTT; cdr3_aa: CASSREGQPQHF
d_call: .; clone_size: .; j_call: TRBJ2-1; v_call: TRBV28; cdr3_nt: TGTGCCACCCAGGGCCTTACCCCTTTCGTCCAGCATGATGAGCAGTTCTTC; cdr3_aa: CATQGLTPFVQHDEQFF
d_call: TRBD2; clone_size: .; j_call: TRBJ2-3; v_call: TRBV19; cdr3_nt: TGTGCCACCGTGCGGACTAGCGACACAGATACGCAGTATTTT; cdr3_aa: CATVRTSDTDTQYF
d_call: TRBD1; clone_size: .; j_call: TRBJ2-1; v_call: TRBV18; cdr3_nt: TGTGCCAGCTCACCAAACAGGGGGATTTACAATGAGCAGTTCTTC; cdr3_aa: CASSPNRGIYNEQFF
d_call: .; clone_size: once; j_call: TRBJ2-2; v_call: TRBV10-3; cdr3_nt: TGTGCCATCTCCGTCCTGCCGTTTGATACCGGGGAGCTGTTTTTT; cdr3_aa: CAISVLPFDTGELFF
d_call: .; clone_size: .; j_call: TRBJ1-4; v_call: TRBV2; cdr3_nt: TGTGCCAGCAGGTTAGGGGAGGTTGATGAAAAACTGTTTTTT; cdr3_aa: CASRLGEVDEKLFF
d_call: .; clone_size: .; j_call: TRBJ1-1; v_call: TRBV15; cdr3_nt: TGTGCCACCAAACCGATATTCGGACCTGGAAAAGCTTTCTTT; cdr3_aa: CATKPIFGPGKAFF
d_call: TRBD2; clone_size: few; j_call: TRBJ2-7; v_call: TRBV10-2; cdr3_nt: TGCGCCAGCAGATCGACTAGCGTGACCTACGAGCAGTACTTC; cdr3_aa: CASRSTSVTYEQYF
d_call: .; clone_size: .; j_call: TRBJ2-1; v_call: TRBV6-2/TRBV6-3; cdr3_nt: TGTGCCAGCAGCCGAATGTGGGGCGATGAGCAGTTCTTC; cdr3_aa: CASSRMWGDEQFF
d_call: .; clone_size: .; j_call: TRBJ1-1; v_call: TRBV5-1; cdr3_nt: TGCGCCAGCAGCGCTTCCCGCTCACAGTCGAACACTGAAGCTTTCTTT; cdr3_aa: CASSASRSQSNTEAFF
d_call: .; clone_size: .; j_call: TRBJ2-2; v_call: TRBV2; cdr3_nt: TGTGCCAGCATGGGGGGATGGGAGCTGTTTTTT; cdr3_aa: CASMGGWELFF
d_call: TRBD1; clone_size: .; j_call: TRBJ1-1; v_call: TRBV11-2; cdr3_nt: TGTGCCAGCAGCTCGGACAGGTGGTTCACTGAAGCTTTCTTT; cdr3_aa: CASSSDRWFTEAFF
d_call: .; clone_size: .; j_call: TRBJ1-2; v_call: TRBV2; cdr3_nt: TGTGCCACCCGAGCGGGGCCCGGCTATGGCTACACCTTC; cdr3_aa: CATRAGPGYGYTF
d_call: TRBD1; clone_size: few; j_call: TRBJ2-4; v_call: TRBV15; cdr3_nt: TGTGCCACCAGCACTCGAGAGACAGGGCGAGCCAAAAACATTCAGTACTTC; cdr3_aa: CATSTRETGRAKNIQYF
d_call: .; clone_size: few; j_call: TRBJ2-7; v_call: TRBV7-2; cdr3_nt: TGTGCCAGCAGTAGGGACCGCAACTACGAGCAGTACTTC; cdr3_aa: CASSRDRNYEQYF
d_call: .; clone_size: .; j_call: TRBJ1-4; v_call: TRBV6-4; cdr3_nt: TGTGCCAGCAGTGAACACAGGGAAGTAACTAATGAAAAACTGTTTTTT; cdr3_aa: CASSEHREVTNEKLFF
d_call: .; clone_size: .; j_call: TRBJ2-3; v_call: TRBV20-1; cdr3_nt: TGCAGTGCTAAGAGCACAGATACGCAGTATTTT; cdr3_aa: CSAKSTDTQYF
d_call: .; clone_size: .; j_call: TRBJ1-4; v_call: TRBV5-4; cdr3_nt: TGTGCCAGCAGCTTTGGGGGGGGAGGACCCGCAACTAATGAAAAACTGTTTTTT; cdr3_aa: CASSFGGGGPATNEKLFF
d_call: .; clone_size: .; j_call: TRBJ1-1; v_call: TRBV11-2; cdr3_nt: TGTGCCAGCAGCTTAATTCTGGCAGGGTGGACTGAAGCTTTCTTT; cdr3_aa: CASSLILAGWTEAFF
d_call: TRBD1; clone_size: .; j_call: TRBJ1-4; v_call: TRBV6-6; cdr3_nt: TGTGCCAGCAGGACAGGGAATGGGGCTAATGAAAAACTGTTTTTT; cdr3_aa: CASRTGNGANEKLFF
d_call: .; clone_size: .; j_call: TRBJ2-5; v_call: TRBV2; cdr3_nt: TGTGCCAGCAGTGGGGACCTTAGGGAGACCCAGTACTTC; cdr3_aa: CASSGDLRETQYF
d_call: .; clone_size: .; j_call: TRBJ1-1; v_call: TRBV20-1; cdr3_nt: TGCAGTGCTCGTAGCGGCACTGAAGCTTTCTTT; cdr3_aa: CSARSGTEAFF
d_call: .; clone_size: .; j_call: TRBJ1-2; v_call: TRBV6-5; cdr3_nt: TGTGCCAGCAGTTACAGCAGGGGTTTCGGGGATGGCTACACCTTC; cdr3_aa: CASSYSRGFGDGYTF
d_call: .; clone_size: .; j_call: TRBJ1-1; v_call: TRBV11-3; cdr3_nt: TGTGCCAGCAGCTTAGATCAGGGCAGTGGGCGAGGCGCTTTCTTT; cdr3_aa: CASSLDQGSGRGAFF
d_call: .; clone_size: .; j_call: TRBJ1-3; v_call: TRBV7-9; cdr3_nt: TGTGCCAGCAGCTCTCTCTCTGGAAACACCATATATTTT; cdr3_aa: CASSSLSGNTIYF
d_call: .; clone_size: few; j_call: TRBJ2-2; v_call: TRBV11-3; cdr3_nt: TGTGCCAGCAGCTTAGCGAACAGGAACACCGGGGAGCTGTTTTTT; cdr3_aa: CASSLANRNTGELFF
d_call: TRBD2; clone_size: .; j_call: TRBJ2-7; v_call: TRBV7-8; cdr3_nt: TGTGCCAGCAGCCTCGGGCTAGCGGGATCCTACGAGCAGTACTTC; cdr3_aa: CASSLGLAGSYEQYF
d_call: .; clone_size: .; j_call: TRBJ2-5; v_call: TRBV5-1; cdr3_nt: TGCGCCAGCAGCTTGGGGGGACTCGGGGTCAGCGAGACCCAGTACTTC; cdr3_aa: CASSLGGLGVSETQYF
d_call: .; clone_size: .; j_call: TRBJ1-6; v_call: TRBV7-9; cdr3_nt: TGTGCCAGCAGCCTTAGCTACGGCTCACCCCTCCACTTT; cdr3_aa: CASSLSYGSPLHF
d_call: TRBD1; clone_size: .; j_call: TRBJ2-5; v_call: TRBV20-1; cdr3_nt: TGCAGTGCTAGTGGACAGGGGGAAGAGACCCAGTACTTC; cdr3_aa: CSASGQGEETQYF
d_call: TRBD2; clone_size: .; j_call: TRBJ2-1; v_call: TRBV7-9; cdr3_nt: TGTGCCAGCAGCCCGGGACTAAGCTCCTACAATGAGCAGTTCTTC; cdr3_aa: CASSPGLSSYNEQFF
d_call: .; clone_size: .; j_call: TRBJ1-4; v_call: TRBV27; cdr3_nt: TGTGCCAGCAAACAATTAGCAACTAATGAAAAACTGTTTTTT; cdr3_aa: CASKQLATNEKLFF
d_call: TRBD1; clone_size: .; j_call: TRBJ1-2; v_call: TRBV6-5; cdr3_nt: TGTGCCAGCAGCCCGGGACAGGTCGATGGCTACACCTTC; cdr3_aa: CASSPGQVDGYTF
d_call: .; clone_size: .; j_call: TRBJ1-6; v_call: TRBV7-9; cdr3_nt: TGTGCCAGCACCCCGGGACTGCATAATTCACCCCTCCACTTT; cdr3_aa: CASTPGLHNSPLHF
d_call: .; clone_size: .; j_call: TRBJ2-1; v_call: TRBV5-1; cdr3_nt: TGCGCCAGCAGCCCCGGGCGTACAGGCAATGAGCAGTTCTTC; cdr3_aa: CASSPGRTGNEQFF
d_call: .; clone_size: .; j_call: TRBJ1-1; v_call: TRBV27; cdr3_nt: TGTGCCAGCAGTTTCGGGGGGAGGGGGACTGAAGCTTTCTTT; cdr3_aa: CASSFGGRGTEAFF
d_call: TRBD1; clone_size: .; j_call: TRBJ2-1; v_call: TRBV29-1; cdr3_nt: TGCAGCGTTGCGACAGGGAACTTCTACAATGAGCAGTTCTTC; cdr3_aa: CSVATGNFYNEQFF
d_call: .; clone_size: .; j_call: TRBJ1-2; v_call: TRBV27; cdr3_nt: TGTGCCAGCAGCTCAATCGACAGCCTGTTTGGCTACACCTTC; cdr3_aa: CASSSIDSLFGYTF
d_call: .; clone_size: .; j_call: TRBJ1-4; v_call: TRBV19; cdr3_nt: TGTGCCAGTAGTACGGGGTTAACTAATGAAAAACTGTTTTTT; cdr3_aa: CASSTGLTNEKLFF
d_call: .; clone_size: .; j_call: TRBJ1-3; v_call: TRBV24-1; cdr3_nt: TGTGCCACCAGTGATTCGGGAGGCCGAAACACCATATATTTT; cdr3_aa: CATSDSGGRNTIYF